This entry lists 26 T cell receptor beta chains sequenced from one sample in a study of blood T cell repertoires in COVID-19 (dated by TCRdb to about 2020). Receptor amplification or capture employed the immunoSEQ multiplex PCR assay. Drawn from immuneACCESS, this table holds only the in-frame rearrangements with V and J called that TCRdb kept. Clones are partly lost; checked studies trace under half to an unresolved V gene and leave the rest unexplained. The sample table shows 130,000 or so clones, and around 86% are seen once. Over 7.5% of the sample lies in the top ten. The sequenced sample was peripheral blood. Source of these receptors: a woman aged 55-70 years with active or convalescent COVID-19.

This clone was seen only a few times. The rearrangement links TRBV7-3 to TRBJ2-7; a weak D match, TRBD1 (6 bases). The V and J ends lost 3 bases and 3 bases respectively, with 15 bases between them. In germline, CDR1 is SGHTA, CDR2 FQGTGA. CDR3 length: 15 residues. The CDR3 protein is CASSFQPGQGYEQYF. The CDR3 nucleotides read TGTGCCAGCAGCTTCCAACCGGGACAAGGCTACGAGCAGTACTTC.

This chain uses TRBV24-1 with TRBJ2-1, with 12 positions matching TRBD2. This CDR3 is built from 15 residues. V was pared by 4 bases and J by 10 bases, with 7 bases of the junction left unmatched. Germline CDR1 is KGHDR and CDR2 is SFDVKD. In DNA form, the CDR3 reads TGTGCCACCAGTGACCGCACTAGCGGGAGGCGCGAGCAGTTCTTC. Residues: CATSDRTSGRREQFF.

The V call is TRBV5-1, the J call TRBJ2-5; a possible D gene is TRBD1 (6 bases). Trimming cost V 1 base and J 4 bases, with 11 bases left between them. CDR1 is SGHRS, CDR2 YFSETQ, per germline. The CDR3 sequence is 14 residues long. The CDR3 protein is CASSLLQGRETQYF. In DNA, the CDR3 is TGCGCCAGCAGCTTGTTACAGGGTAGAGAGACCCAGTACTTC.

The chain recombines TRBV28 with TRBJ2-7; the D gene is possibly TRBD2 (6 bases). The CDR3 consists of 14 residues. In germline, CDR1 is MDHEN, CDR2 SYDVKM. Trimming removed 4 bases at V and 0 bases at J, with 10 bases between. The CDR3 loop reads CASSSPGSSYEQYV. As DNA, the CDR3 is TGTGCCAGCAGTTCTCCCGGGAGCTCCTACGAGCAGTACGTC.

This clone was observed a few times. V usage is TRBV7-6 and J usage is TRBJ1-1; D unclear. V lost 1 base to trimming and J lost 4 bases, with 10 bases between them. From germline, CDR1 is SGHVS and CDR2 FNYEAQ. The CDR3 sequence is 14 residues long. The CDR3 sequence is CASSLGGLGTEAFF. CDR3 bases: TGTGCCAGCAGCTTAGGAGGGTTGGGCACTGAAGCTTTCTTT.

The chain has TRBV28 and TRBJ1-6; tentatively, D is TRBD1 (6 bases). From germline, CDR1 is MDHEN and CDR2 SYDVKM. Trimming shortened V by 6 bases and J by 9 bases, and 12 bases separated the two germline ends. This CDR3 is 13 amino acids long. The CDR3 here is CASSRGSGSPLHF. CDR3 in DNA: TGTGCCAGCAGCAGGGGTTCTGGTTCACCCCTCCACTTT.

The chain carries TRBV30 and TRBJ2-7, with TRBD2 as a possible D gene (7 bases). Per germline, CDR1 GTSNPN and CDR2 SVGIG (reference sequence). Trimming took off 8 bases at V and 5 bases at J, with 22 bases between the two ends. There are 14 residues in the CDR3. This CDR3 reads CAGGGGLAAHEQYF. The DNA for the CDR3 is TGTGCCGGAGGTGGGGGGCTAGCGGCCCACGAGCAGTACTTC. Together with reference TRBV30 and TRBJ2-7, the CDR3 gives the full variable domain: SQTIHQWPATLVQPVGSPLSLECTVEGTSNPNLYWYRQAAGRGLQLLFYSVGIGQISSEVPQNLSASRPQDRQFILSSKKLLLSDSGFYLCAGGGGLAAHEQYFGPGTRLTVT.

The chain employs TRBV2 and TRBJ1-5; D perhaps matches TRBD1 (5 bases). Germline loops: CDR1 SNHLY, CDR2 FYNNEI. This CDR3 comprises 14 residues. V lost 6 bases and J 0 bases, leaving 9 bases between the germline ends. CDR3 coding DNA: TGTGCCAGCAGCCAGACAGATAGCAATCAGCCCCAGCATTTT. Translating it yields CASSQTDSNQPQHF.

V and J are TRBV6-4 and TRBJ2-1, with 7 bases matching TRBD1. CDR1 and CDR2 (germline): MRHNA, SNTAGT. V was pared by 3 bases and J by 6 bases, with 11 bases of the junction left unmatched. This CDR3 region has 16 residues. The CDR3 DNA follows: TGTGCCAGCAGTGAAAAATGGACAGGAACACGCAATGAGCAGTTCTTC. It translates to CASSEKWTGTRNEQFF.

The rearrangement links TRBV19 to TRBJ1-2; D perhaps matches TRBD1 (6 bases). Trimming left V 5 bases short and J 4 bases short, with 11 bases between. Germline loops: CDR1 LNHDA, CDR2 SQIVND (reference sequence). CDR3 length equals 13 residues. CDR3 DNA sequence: TGTGCCAGTAGTCCCCTGGACAGCTATGGCTACACCTTC. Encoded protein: CASSPLDSYGYTF.

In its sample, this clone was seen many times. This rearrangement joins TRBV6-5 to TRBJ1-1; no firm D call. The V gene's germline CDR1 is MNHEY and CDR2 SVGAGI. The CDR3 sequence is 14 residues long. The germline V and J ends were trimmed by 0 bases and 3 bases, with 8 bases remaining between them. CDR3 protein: CASSYSSTDTEAFF. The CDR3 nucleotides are TGTGCCAGCAGTTACTCGTCCACGGACACTGAAGCTTTCTTT.

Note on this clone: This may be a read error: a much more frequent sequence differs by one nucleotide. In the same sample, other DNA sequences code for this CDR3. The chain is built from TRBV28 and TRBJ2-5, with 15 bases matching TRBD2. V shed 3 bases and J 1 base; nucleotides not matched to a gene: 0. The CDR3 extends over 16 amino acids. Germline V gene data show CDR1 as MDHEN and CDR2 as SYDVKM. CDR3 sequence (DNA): TGTGCCAGCAGTTTGGGACTAGCGGGGGGCCAAGAGACCCAGTACTTC. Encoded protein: CASSLGLAGGQETQYF.

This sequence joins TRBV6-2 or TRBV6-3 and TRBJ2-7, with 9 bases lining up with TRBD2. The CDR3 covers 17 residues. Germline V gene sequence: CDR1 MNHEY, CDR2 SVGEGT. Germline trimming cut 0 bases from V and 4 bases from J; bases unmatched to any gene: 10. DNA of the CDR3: TGTGCCAGCAGTTACTCTAGGATTAGCGGGGGTGGATACGAGCAGTACGTC. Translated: CASSYSRISGGGYEQYV.

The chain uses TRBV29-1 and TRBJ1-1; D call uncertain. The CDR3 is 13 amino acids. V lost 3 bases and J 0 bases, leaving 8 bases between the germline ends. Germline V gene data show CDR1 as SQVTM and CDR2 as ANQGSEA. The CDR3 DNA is TGCAGCGTTGACGTCAACATGAACACTGAAGCTTTCTTT. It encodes CSVDVNMNTEAFF.

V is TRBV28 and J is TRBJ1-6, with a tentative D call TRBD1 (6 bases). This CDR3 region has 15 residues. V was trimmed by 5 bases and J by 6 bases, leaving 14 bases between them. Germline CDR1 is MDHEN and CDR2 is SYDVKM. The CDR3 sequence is CASSPPRGTNSPLHF. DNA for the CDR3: TGTGCCAGCAGTCCCCCCAGGGGTACTAATTCACCCCTCCACTTT.

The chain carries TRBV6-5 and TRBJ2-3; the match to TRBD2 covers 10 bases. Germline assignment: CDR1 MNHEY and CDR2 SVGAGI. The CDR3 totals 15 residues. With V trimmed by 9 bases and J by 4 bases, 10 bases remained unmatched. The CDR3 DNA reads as TGTGCCAGTTCTAGCGGGAGTAACGACGCAGATACGCAGTATTTT. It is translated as CASSSGSNDADTQYF.

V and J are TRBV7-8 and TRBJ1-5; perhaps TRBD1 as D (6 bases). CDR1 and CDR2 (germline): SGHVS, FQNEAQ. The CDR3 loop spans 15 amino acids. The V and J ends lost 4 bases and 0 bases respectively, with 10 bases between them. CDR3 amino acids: CASSSGVSSNQPQHF. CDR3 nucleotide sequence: TGTGCCAGCAGCTCAGGGGTTAGTAGCAATCAGCCCCAGCATTTT. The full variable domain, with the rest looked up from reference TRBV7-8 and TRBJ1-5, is GAGVSQSPRYKVAKRGQDVALRCDPISGHVSLFWYQQALGQGPEFLTYFQNEAQLDKSGLPSDRFFAERPEGSVSTLKIQRTQQEDSAVYLCASSSGVSSNQPQHFGDGTRLSIL.

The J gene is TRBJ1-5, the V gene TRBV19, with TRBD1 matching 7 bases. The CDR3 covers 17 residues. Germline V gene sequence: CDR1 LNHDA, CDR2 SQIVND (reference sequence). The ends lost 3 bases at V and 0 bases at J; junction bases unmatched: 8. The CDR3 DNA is TGTGCCAGTAGTATGGGCGACAGGGCCCATAGCAATCAGCCCCAGCATTTT. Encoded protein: CASSMGDRAHSNQPQHF.

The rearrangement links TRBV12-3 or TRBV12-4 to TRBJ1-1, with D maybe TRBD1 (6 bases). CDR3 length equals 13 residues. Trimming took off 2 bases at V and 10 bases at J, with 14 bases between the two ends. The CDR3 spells CASSLKGGARAFF. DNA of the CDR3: TGTGCCAGCAGTTTAAAGGGGGGGGCGCGAGCTTTCTTT.

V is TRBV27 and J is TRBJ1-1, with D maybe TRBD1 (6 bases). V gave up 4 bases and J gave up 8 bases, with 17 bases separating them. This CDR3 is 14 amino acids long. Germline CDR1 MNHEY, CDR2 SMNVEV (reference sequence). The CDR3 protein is CASSSLRRDIEAFF. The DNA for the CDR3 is TGTGCCAGCAGTTCCCTCCGAAGGGACATCGAAGCTTTCTTT.

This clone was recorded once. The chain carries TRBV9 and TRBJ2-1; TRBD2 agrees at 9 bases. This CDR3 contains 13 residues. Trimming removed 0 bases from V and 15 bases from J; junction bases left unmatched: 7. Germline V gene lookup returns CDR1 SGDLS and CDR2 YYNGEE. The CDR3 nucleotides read TGTGCCAGCAGCGTAGTGACTAGCGGTAGTCGGTTCTTC. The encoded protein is CASSVVTSGSRFF.

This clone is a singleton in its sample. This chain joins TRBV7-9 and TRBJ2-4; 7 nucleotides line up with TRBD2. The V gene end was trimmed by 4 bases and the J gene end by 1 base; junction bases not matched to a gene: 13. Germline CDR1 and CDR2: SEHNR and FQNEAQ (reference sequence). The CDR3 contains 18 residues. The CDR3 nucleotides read TGTGCCAGCAGCTCCTCCCGCCTAGCGGAGGTGGCCAAAAACATTCAGTACTTC. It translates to CASSSSRLAEVAKNIQYF.

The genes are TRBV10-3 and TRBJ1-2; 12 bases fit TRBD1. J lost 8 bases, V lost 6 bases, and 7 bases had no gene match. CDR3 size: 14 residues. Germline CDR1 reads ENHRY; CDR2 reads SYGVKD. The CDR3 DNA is TGTGCCATCAGGGGACAGGGGGCCCAACCAGGCTACACCTTC. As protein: CAIRGQGAQPGYTF.

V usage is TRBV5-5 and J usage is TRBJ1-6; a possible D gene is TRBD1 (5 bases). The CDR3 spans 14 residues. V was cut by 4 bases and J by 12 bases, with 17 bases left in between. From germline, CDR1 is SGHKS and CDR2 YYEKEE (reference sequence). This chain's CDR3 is CASSPGWGEEPLHF. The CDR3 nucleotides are TGTGCCAGCAGCCCGGGGTGGGGGGAAGAACCCCTCCACTTT.

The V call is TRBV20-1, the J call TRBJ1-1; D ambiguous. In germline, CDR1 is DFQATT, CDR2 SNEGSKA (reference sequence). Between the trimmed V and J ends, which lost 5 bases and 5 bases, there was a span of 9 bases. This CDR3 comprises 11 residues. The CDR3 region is CSAFQRTEAFF. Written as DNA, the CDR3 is TGCAGTGCTTTCCAGCGAACTGAAGCTTTCTTT.

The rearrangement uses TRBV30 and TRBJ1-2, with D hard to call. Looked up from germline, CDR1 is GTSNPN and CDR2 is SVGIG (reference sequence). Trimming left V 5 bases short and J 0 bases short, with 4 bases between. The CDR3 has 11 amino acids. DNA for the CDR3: TGTGCCTGGGCTACTAACTATGGCTACACCTTC. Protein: CAWATNYGYTF. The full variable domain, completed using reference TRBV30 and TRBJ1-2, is SQTIHQWPATLVQPVGSPLSLECTVEGTSNPNLYWYRQAAGRGLQLLFYSVGIGQISSEVPQNLSASRPQDRQFILSSKKLLLSDSGFYLCAWATNYGYTFGSGTRLTVV.